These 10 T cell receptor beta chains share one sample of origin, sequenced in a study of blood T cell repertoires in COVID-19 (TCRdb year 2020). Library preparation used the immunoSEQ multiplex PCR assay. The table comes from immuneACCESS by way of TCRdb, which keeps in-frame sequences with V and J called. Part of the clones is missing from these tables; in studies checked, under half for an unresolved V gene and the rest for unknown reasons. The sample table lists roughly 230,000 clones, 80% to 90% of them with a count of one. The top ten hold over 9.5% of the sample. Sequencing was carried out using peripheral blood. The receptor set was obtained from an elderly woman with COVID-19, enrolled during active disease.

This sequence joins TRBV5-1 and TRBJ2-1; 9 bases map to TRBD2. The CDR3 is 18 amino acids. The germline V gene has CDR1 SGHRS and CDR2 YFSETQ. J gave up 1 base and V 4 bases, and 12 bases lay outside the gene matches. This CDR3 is CASSVKPQSGGSYNEQFF. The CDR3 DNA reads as TGCGCCAGCAGCGTTAAGCCCCAAAGCGGGGGGTCCTACAATGAGCAGTTCTTC.

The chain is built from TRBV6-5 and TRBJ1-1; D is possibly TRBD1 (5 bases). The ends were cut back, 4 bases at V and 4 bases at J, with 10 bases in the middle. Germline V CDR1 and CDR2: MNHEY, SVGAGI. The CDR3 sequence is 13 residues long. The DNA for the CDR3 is TGTGCCAGCAGTTGGGCAGGGCCCACTGAAGCTTTCTTT. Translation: CASSWAGPTEAFF.

CDR3 in amino acids: CASRQGAPTEAFF. Here the CDR3 DNA reads TGCGCCAGTCGACAGGGGGCGCCGACTGAAGCTTTCTTT. This sequence joins TRBV5-1 and TRBJ1-1; 10 nucleotides agree with TRBD1. The CDR3 totals 13 residues. V shed 8 bases, J shed 5 bases, and the junction held 6 bases outside the gene matches. Germline CDR1 is SGHRS and CDR2 is YFSETQ.

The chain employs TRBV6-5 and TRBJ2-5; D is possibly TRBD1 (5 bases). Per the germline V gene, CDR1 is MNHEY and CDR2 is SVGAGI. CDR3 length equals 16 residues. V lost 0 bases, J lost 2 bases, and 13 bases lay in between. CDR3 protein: CASSYSKTASQETQYF. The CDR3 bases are TGTGCCAGCAGTTACTCGAAGACAGCTTCTCAAGAGACCCAGTACTTC.

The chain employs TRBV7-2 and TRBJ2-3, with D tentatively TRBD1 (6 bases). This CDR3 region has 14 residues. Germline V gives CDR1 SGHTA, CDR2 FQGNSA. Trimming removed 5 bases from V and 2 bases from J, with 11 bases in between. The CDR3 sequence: CASSGGQFTDTQYF. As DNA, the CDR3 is TGTGCCAGCAGCGGTGGACAGTTCACAGATACGCAGTATTTT.

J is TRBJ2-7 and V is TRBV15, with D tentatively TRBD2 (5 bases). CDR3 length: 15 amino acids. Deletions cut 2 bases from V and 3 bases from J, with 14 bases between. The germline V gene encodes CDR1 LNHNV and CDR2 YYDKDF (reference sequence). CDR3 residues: CATSRQRSGSYEQYF. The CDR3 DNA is TGTGCCACCAGCAGACAACGGTCTGGGAGCTACGAGCAGTACTTC.

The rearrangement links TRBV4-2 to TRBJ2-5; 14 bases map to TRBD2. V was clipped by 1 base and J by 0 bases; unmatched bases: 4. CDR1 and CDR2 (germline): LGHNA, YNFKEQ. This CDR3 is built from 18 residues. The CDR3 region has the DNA TGTGCCAGCAGCCAAGGGACTAGCGGGGGGTCCTACCAAGAGACCCAGTACTTC. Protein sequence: CASSQGTSGGSYQETQYF.

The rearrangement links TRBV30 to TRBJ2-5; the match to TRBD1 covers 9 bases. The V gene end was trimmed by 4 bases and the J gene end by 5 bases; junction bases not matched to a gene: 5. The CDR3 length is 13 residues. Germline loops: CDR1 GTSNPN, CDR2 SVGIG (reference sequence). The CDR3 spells CAWTGQGGETQYF. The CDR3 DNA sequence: TGTGCCTGGACGGGACAGGGAGGGGAGACCCAGTACTTC.

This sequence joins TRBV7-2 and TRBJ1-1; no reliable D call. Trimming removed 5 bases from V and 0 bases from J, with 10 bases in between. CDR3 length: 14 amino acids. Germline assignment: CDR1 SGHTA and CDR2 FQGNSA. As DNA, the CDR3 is TGTGCCAGCAGCCTCACAGATATGAACACTGAAGCTTTCTTT. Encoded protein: CASSLTDMNTEAFF. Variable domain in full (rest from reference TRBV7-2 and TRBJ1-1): GAGVSQSPSNKVTEKGKDVELRCDPISGHTALYWYRQSLGQGLEFLIYFQGNSAPDKSGLPSDRFSAERTGGSVSTLTIQRTQQEDSAVYLCASSLTDMNTEAFFGQGTRLTVV.

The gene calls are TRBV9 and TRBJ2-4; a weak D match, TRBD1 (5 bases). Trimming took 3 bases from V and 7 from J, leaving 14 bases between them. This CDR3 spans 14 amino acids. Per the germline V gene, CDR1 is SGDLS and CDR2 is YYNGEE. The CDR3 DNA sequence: TGTGCCAGCAGCGGTAAGGATAAGGGGAACATTCAGTACTTC. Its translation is CASSGKDKGNIQYF. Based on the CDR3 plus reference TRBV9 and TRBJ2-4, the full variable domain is DSGVTQTPKHLITATGQRVTLRCSPRSGDLSVYWYQQSLDQGLQFLIQYYNGEERAKGNILERFSAQQFPDLHSELNLSSLELGDSALYFCASSGKDKGNIQYFGAGTRLSVL.